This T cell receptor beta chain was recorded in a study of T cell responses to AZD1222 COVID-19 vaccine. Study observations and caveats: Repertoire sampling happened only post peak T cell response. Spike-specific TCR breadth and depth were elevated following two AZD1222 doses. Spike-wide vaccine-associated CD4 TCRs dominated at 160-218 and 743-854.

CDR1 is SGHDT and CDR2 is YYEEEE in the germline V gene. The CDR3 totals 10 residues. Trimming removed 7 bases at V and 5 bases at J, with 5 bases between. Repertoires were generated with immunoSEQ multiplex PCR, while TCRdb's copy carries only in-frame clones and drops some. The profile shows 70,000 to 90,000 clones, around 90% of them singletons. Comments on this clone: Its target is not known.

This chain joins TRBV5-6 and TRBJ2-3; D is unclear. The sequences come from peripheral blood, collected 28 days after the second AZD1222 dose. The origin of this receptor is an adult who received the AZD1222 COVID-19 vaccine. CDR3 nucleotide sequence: TGTGCCAGCCGGATAGATACGCAGTATTTT. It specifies CASRIDTQYF.